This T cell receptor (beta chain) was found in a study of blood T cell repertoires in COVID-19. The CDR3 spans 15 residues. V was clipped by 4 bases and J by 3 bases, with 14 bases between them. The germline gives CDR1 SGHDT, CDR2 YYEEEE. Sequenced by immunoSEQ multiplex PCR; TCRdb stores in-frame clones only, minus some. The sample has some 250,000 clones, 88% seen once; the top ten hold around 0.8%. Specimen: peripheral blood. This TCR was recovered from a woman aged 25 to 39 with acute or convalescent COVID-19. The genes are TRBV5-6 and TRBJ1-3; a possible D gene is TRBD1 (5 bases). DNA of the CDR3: TGTGCCAGCAGCGCGTTGGGGCGAGATGGAAACACCATATATTTT. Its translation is CASSALGRDGNTIYF. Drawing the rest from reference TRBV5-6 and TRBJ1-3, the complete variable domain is DAGVTQSPTHLIKTRGQQVTLRCSPKSGHDTVSWYQQALGQGPQFIFQYYEEEERQRGNFPDRFSGHQFPNYSSELNVNALLLGDSALYLCASSALGRDGNTIYFGEGSWLTVV.